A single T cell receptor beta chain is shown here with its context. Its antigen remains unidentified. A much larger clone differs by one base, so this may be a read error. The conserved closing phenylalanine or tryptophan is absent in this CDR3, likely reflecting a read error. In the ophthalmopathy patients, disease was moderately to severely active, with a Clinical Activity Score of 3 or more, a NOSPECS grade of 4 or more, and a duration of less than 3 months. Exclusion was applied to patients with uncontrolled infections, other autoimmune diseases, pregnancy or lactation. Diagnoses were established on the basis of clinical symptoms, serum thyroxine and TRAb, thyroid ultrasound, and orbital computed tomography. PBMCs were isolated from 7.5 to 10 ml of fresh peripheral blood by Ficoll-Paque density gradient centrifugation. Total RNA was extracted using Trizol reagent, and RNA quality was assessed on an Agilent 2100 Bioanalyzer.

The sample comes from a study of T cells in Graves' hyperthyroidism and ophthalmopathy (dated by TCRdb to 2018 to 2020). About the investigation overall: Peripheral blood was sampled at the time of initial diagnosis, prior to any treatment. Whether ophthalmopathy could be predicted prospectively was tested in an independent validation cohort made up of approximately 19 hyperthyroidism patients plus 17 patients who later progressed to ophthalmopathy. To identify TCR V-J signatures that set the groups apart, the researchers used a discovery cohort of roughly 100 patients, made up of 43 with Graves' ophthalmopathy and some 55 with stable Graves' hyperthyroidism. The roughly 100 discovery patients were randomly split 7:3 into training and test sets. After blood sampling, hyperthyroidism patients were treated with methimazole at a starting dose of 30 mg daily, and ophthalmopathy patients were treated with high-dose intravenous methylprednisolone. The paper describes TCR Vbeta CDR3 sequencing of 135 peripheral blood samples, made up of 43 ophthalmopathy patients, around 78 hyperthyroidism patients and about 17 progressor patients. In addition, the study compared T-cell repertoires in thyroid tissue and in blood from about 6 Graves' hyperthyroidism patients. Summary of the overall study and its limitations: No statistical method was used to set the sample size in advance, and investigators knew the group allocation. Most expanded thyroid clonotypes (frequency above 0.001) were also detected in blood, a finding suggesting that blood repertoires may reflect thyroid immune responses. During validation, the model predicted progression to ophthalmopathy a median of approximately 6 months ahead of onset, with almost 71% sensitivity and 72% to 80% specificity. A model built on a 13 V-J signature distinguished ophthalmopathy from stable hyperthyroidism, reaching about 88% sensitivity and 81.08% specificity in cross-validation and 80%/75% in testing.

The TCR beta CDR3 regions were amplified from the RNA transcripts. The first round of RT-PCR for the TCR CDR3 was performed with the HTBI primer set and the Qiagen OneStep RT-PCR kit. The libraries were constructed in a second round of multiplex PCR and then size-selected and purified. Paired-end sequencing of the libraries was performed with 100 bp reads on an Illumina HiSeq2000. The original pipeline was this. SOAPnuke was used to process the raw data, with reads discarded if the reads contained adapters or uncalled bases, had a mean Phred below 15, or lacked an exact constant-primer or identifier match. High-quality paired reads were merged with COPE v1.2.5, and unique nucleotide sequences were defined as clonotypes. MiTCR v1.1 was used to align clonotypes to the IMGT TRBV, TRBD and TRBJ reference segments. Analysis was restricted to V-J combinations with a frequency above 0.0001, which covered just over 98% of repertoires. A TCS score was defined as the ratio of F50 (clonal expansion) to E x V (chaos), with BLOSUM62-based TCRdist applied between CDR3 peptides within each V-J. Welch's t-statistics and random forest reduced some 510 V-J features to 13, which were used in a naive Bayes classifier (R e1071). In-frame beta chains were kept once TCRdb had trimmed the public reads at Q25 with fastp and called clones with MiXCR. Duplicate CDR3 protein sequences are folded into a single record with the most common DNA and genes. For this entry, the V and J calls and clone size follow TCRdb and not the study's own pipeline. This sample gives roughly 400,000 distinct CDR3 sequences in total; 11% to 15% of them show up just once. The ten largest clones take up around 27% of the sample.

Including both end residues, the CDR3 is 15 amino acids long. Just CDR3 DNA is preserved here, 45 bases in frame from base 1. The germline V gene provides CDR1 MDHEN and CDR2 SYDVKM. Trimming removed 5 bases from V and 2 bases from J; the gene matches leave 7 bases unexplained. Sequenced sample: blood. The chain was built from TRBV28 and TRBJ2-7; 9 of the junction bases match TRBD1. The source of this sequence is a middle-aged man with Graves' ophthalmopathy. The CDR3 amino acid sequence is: CASSPGTGWAYEQYL. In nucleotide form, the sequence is TGTGCCAGCAGTCCCGGGACAGGGTGGGCCTACGAGCAGTACCTC.